Listed below are T cell receptor beta chains from one sample, sequenced in a study of T-cell reconstitution after alpha-beta-depleted transplantation in children. Each CDR3 protein is one row after TCRdb ran MiXCR on the PCR reads. The data hold just under 350,000 distinct CDR3 sequences, with about 16% observed a single time. Sequencing used PBMCs, mostly from graft donor cells, obtained 360 days after TCRalphabeta/CD19-depleted stem cell transplant. All receptors derive from a male patient aged 2-15 years who had a stem cell transplant for acute lymphoblastic leukemia, so the T cells may come from the graft donor. CDR3s include the opening cysteine and the closing phenylalanine or tryptophan. The D gene is left open where the match is weak. Size is stated for part of the rows, as once, few or many counts, or as a class when the clone is expanded.

TRBV7-6	-	TRBJ2-7	-	CASSQSGARGSYEQYF	TGTGCCAGCAGCCAGTCGGGAGCTCGGGGGTCCTACGAGCAGTACTTC
TRBV5-5	TRBD2	TRBJ2-7	few	CASSFLLAGGPTYEQYF	TGTGCCAGCAGCTTCTTACTAGCGGGAGGGCCCACCTACGAGCAGTACTTC
TRBV5-4	-	TRBJ1-2	-	CASSLVGTGGYTF	TGTGCCAGCAGCTTGGTTGGCACCGGTGGCTACACCTTC
TRBV5-1	TRBD2	TRBJ2-3	-	CASSWGLASNLDTQYF	TGCGCCAGCAGCTGGGGACTAGCCAGCAATCTTGATACGCAGTATTTT
TRBV6-6	-	TRBJ2-3	few	CASSYYPDTQYF	TGTGCCAGCAGTTACTATCCAGATACGCAGTATTTT
TRBV29-1	TRBD1	TRBJ2-7	many	CSVATGLEQYF	TGCAGCGTTGCGACAGGGCTCGAGCAGTACTTC
TRBV10-3	-	TRBJ2-7	few	CATMGDYEQYF	TGTGCCACCATGGGGGACTACGAGCAGTACTTC
TRBV18	-	TRBJ2-4	-	CASSPPGEGAKNIQYF	TGTGCCAGCTCACCTCCGGGAGAGGGAGCCAAAAACATTCAGTACTTC
TRBV27	-	TRBJ2-3	-	CASSLSLRGADTQYF	TGTGCCAGCAGTTTATCCTTAAGGGGGGCAGATACGCAGTATTTT
TRBV4-2	-	TRBJ2-2	-	CASSQQGQNTGELFF	TGTGCCAGCAGCCAGCAGGGACAGAACACCGGGGAGCTGTTTTTT
TRBV29-1	-	TRBJ2-7	-	CSVQTGTLTYEQYF	TGCAGCGTCCAAACCGGGACGTTAACCTACGAGCAGTACTTC
TRBV11-2	-	TRBJ2-7	-	CASSLRGHMRGEQYF	TGTGCCAGCAGCTTACGCGGACACATGAGGGGCGAGCAGTACTTC
TRBV12-3/TRBV12-4	-	TRBJ2-7	many	CASSLSGGEQYF	TGTGCCAGCAGTTTGTCTGGCGGGGAGCAGTACTTC
TRBV5-6	-	TRBJ2-7	-	CASSRSPSYEQYF	TGTGCCAGCAGTCGATCCCCCTCCTACGAGCAGTACTTC
TRBV4-3	TRBD1	TRBJ1-1	few	CASSQGQGLTEAFF	TGCGCCAGCAGCCAAGGACAGGGTCTAACTGAAGCTTTCTTT
TRBV10-3	-	TRBJ2-3	-	CAITRDSTDTQYF	TGTGCCATCACCCGGGACAGCACAGATACGCAGTATTTT
TRBV28	TRBD2	TRBJ2-7	few	CASNQLAGEYEQYF	TGTGCCAGCAACCAACTAGCGGGAGAATACGAGCAGTACTTC
TRBV29-1	TRBD2	TRBJ2-1	many	CSVHWGLTYNEQFF	TGCAGCGTTCACTGGGGACTAACCTACAATGAGCAGTTCTTC
TRBV20-1	TRBD1	TRBJ1-5	many	CSAREGTVNQPQHF	TGCAGTGCTAGAGAGGGGACAGTTAATCAGCCCCAGCATTTT
TRBV6-5	TRBD1	TRBJ1-1	-	CASSYNQGAWNTEAFF	TGTGCCAGCAGTTACAATCAGGGGGCGTGGAACACTGAAGCTTTCTTT
TRBV20-1	TRBD2	TRBJ2-5	-	CSARDATSGRSQETQYF	TGCAGTGCTAGAGACGCAACTAGCGGGAGATCTCAAGAGACCCAGTACTTC
TRBV7-8	-	TRBJ2-6	-	CASSSLFGSRGAGANVLTF	TGTGCCAGCAGCTCACTATTCGGAAGTCGCGGCGCTGGGGCCAACGTCCTGACTTTC
TRBV6-5	TRBD1	TRBJ2-7	-	CASSWDRRIAYEQYF	TGTGCCAGCAGTTGGGACAGGCGGATTGCCTACGAGCAGTACTTC
TRBV19	TRBD2	TRBJ2-2	few	CASSHPELWWREGPGELFF	TGTGCCAGTAGTCACCCGGAGTTATGGTGGCGGGAGGGCCCCGGGGAGCTGTTTTTT
TRBV18	TRBD1	TRBJ1-5	-	CASSRDRPYSNQPQHF	TGTGCCAGCTCACGGGACAGGCCCTATAGCAATCAGCCCCAGCATTTT
TRBV6-6	-	TRBJ1-4	-	CASSYRPAEKLFF	TGTGCCAGCAGTTACCGACCGGCGGAAAAACTGTTTTTT
TRBV7-2	-	TRBJ2-3	-	CASSLGGGFTDTQYF	TGTGCCAGCAGCTTAGGTGGCGGGTTCACAGATACGCAGTATTTT
TRBV12-3/TRBV12-4	-	TRBJ2-3	-	CASSFGGSDTQYF	TGTGCCAGCAGTTTTGGGGGGTCAGATACGCAGTATTTT
TRBV12-3/TRBV12-4	-	TRBJ2-2	few	CASHHRETGELFF	TGTGCCAGCCATCACAGGGAAACCGGGGAGCTGTTTTTT
TRBV7-9	TRBD2	TRBJ2-5	many	CASNLAGGPGETQYF	TGTGCCAGCAACCTAGCGGGAGGGCCTGGTGAGACCCAGTACTTC
TRBV12-3/TRBV12-4	TRBD1	TRBJ2-7	many	CASSWGQGPYEQYF	TGTGCCAGCAGTTGGGGACAGGGGCCCTACGAGCAGTACTTC
TRBV7-2	-	TRBJ2-4	-	CASSLELGIQYF	TGTGCCAGCAGCTTAGAGTTGGGTATTCAGTACTTC
TRBV20-1	-	TRBJ2-5	few	CSASKFRLEETQYF	TGCAGTGCTAGCAAATTCAGGCTAGAGGAGACCCAGTACTTC
TRBV29-1	TRBD1	TRBJ1-1	-	CSVHLDRGRTEAFF	TGCAGCGTCCATTTGGACAGGGGCAGGACTGAAGCTTTCTTT
TRBV12-3/TRBV12-4	-	TRBJ2-2	-	CASSLEATGELFF	TGTGCCAGCAGTTTAGAGGCCACCGGGGAGCTGTTTTTT
TRBV5-1	-	TRBJ2-2	many	CASSLVRWGAGELFF	TGCGCCAGCAGCTTGGTGAGATGGGGTGCCGGGGAGCTGTTTTTT
TRBV10-3	TRBD2	TRBJ2-2	-	CAALAGGPGNTGELFF	TGTGCCGCACTAGCGGGAGGGCCGGGGAACACCGGGGAGCTGTTTTTT
TRBV4-2	-	TRBJ1-5	many	CASSQEWGYQPQHF	TGTGCCAGCAGCCAAGAGTGGGGATACCAGCCCCAGCATTTT
TRBV30	TRBD1	TRBJ2-3	-	CACWTGGLRDTQYF	TGTGCCTGCTGGACAGGGGGCCTACGGGATACGCAGTATTTT
TRBV6-6	TRBD1	TRBJ2-3	few	CASSYGQGGKYF	TGTGCCAGCAGTTACGGACAGGGGGGGAAGTATTTT
TRBV4-3	TRBD1	TRBJ1-4	few	CASSLRDRVEKLFF	TGCGCCAGCAGCCTCCGGGACAGGGTGGAAAAACTGTTTTTT
TRBV13	-	TRBJ2-7	many	CASSSSDRGEQYF	TGTGCCAGCAGCTCTAGCGATCGGGGCGAGCAGTACTTC
TRBV28	-	TRBJ2-1	many	CASSLLRGYTYNEQFF	TGTGCCAGCAGTTTATTGAGGGGCTACACCTACAATGAGCAGTTCTTC
TRBV20-1	TRBD1	TRBJ2-3	-	CSARKGASTDTQYF	TGCAGTGCTAGAAAGGGGGCTAGCACAGATACGCAGTATTTT
TRBV4-3	TRBD2	TRBJ2-5	few	CASSQEASVLAGGQETQYF	TGCGCCAGCAGCCAAGAAGCTTCAGTCCTAGCGGGAGGACAAGAGACCCAGTACTTC
TRBV3-1	-	TRBJ2-5	many	CASSQGLLQETQYF	TGTGCCAGCAGCCAAGGGTTACTTCAAGAGACCCAGTACTTC
TRBV7-8	-	TRBJ2-1	few	CASSFQVYNEQFF	TGTGCCAGCAGCTTTCAGGTTTACAATGAGCAGTTCTTC
TRBV4-2	-	TRBJ2-1	few	CASSHASSVSYNEQFF	TGTGCCAGCAGCCACGCATCTAGCGTCTCCTACAATGAGCAGTTCTTC
TRBV18	-	TRBJ2-5	few	CASSAEETQYF	TGTGCCAGCTCCGCTGAAGAGACCCAGTACTTC
TRBV4-3	-	TRBJ2-6	-	CASSQDPPPGAGANVLTF	TGCGCCAGCAGCCAAGATCCCCCTCCAGGGGCTGGGGCCAACGTCCTGACTTTC
TRBV4-1	-	TRBJ1-5	few	CASSPLVLTVQNQPQHF	TGCGCCAGCAGCCCCTTAGTGTTGACAGTCCAGAATCAGCCCCAGCATTTT
TRBV4-3	-	TRBJ2-3	-	CASSQGFGGPDTQYF	TGCGCCAGCAGCCAAGGGTTTGGCGGACCAGATACGCAGTATTTT